The clone carrying this T cell receptor beta chain has a handful of counts. Its antigen is currently unknown. The data originate from a study of T cell repertoires in cytomegalovirus infection. At the level of the study: Newly reported HLA-C-restricted and thoroughly characterized HLA-B-restricted CMV epitopes were employed. Indications of both CMV infection and matching HLA type were provided by public TCR beta signatures. Study results and limitations: Across the ex vivo response, the dominant clonotypes were HLA-C-restricted CMV-specific TCR beta clonotypes.

In germline, CDR1 is MNHNY, CDR2 SVGAGI (reference sequence). The length of the CDR3 is 17 residues. V was trimmed by 0 bases and J by 6 bases, leaving 19 bases between them. TCRdb re-analysed the reads in MiXCR, keeping a single row per CDR3 protein. The sample has fewer than 900,000 distinct CDR3 sequences, 29% seen once; the top ten hold around 13%. The material sequenced was cultured CD8+ T cells from PBMCs, taken from culture after CMV antigen stimulation. This rearrangement joins TRBV6-6 to TRBJ2-3; D not certain. The clonotype was recovered from a human donor in good health (CMV status not recorded). Some clones in this sample may be carry-over from other donors' samples. The CDR3 DNA follows: TGTGCCAGCAGTTACTCGATGTCGGAAGGGTTGAAGGATACGCAGTATTTT. Its protein is CASSYSMSEGLKDTQYF.